The 13 T cell receptor beta chains in this list originate from one sample, sequenced in a study of human versus mouse CDR3 diversity and MHC coevolution. TCRdb keeps only in-frame clones here, not all; method: immunoSEQ multiplex PCR. The profile shows more than 60,000 clones, less than 95% of them singletons. Sequenced input: naive CD4+ T cells from blood. As for subset: CD45RO-negative CD62L-positive naive CD4 T cells. Receptor source: a person between 25 and 69 years old in good health.

The rearrangement links TRBV5-1 to TRBJ2-7, with TRBD1 as a possible D gene (5 bases). Germline CDR1 and CDR2: SGHRS and YFSETQ. Trimming took off 4 bases at V and 4 bases at J, with 12 bases between the two ends. There are 13 residues in the CDR3. This chain's CDR3 is CASSTPQGYEQYF. CDR3 nucleotide sequence: TGCGCCAGCAGCACTCCCCAGGGATACGAGCAGTACTTC.

The V and J genes are TRBV29-1 and TRBJ2-5; 7 bases are shared with TRBD1. CDR3 length equals 12 residues. Germline assignment: CDR1 SQVTM and CDR2 ANQGSEA. V trimming: 4 bases; J trimming: 11 bases; junction bases outside the gene matches: 10. The CDR3 loop reads CSVGWTGDGQYF. The CDR3 DNA reads as TGCAGCGTTGGATGGACAGGCGACGGTCAGTACTTC. Together with reference TRBV29-1 and TRBJ2-5, the CDR3 gives the full variable domain: SAVISQKPSRDICQRGTSLTIQCQVDSQVTMMFWYRQQPGQSLTLIATANQGSEATYESGFVIDKFPISRPNLTFSTLTVSNMSPEDSSIYLCSVGWTGDGQYFGPGTRLLVL.

V usage is TRBV28 and J usage is TRBJ1-2, with a tentative D call TRBD1 (6 bases). Germline V gene lookup returns CDR1 MDHEN and CDR2 SYDVKM. Trimming removed 1 base at V and 6 bases at J, with 9 bases between. The CDR3 length is 13 residues. The CDR3 is CASSLLGGDGYTF. The CDR3 DNA reads TGTGCCAGCAGTTTATTAGGGGGGGATGGCTACACCTTC.

The V call is TRBV19, the J call TRBJ1-5, with 7 nucleotides matching TRBD1. The V gene end was trimmed by 8 bases and the J gene end by 5 bases; junction bases not matched to a gene: 3. The germline V gene has CDR1 LNHDA and CDR2 SQIVND (reference sequence). CDR3 size: 12 residues. CDR3 protein: CASSQGHQPQHF. The CDR3 nucleotides are TGTGCCAGTTCACAGGGGCATCAGCCCCAGCATTTT.

The rearrangement links TRBV27 to TRBJ1-2; 8 nucleotides agree with TRBD1. The CDR3 sequence is 14 residues long. Trimming took 3 bases from V and 4 from J; bases not matched to a gene: 4. Germline CDR1 reads MNHEY; CDR2 reads SMNVEV (reference sequence). Here the CDR3 reads CASSLAGGSYGYTF. CDR3 in DNA: TGTGCCAGCAGTTTGGCAGGGGGCTCCTATGGCTACACCTTC.

The chain is built from TRBV7-9 and TRBJ1-1; no reliable D call. CDR3 length equals 11 residues. V dropped 1 base and J dropped 11 bases, with 8 bases sitting between them. Germline values: CDR1 SEHNR, CDR2 FQNEAQ (reference sequence). The CDR3 region has the DNA TGTGCCAGCAGCTTAGAGTTGAGGGCTTTCTTT. Its translation is CASSLELRAFF.

The chain couples TRBV19 to TRBJ1-1; a possible D gene is TRBD1 (6 bases). This CDR3 contains 15 residues. Trimming removed 4 bases from V and 7 bases from J, with 19 bases in between. Per the germline V gene, CDR1 is LNHDA and CDR2 is SQIVND (reference sequence). The CDR3 sequence is CASSTPGQRKGEAFF. The CDR3 DNA reads as TGTGCCAGTAGTACCCCTGGACAGAGAAAGGGTGAAGCTTTCTTT.

The table lists this clone with a count of one. The chain couples TRBV5-6 to TRBJ1-2; no firm D call. The germline CDR1 and CDR2 sequences are SGHDT and YYEEEE. The CDR3 sequence is 15 residues long. The germline V and J ends were trimmed by 0 bases and 5 bases, with 14 bases remaining between them. CDR3 in DNA: TGTGCCAGCAGCTTGGGCGGGATTCCACCTTATGGCTACACCTTC. Its translation: CASSLGGIPPYGYTF.

This chain uses TRBV30 with TRBJ1-5; TRBD1 agrees at 10 bases. J gave up 7 bases and V 4 bases, and 10 bases lay outside the gene matches. CDR3 size: 15 residues. Germline CDR1 is GTSNPN and CDR2 is SVGIG (reference sequence). The CDR3 DNA is TGTGCCTGGACCCCCGGGACAGGGGAAAGCCAGCCCCAGCATTTT. This translates into CAWTPGTGESQPQHF.

This chain connects TRBV15 to TRBJ1-1; the D gene is possibly TRBD1 (6 bases). This CDR3 has 15 amino acids. The ends were cut back, 5 bases at V and 1 base at J, with 14 bases in the middle. CDR1 is LNHNV and CDR2 is YYDKDF in the germline V gene (reference sequence). This chain's CDR3 is CATSVGQSRNTEAFF. The CDR3 DNA sequence: TGTGCCACCAGCGTAGGACAGTCAAGGAACACTGAAGCTTTCTTT.

This chain uses TRBV6-1 with TRBJ2-7; 9 bases agree with TRBD2. V gave up 7 bases and J gave up 4 bases; unmatched junction bases: 8. CDR1 and CDR2 from the germline V gene are MNHNS and SASEGT. The CDR3 is 14 amino acids. CDR3: CASTLGLAHYEQYF. The DNA for the CDR3 is TGTGCCAGCACCCTAGGACTAGCGCATTACGAGCAGTACTTC.

CDR3 in DNA: TGCGCCAGCAGCCAGCTAGCGTCGGATACGCAGTATTTT. Its protein is CASSQLASDTQYF. The rearrangement uses TRBV4-1 and TRBJ2-3, with D perhaps matching TRBD2 (6 bases). This CDR3 is built from 13 residues. Per germline, CDR1 MGHRA and CDR2 YSYEKL. V gave up 3 bases and J gave up 6 bases, with 10 bases separating them.

The chain employs TRBV21-1 and TRBJ2-7; whether TRBD1, the table's D call, matches the DNA was not checked. Matching the DNA end better, TRBJ2-5 makes the J call doubtful. TRBV21-1 is an annotated pseudogene. The CDR3 spans 15 residues. In DNA, the CDR3 is TGTGCCAGCAGCAAAGGGACCAGAAGACAGGAGACCCAGTACTTC. Amino acid sequence: CASSKGTRRQETQYF.